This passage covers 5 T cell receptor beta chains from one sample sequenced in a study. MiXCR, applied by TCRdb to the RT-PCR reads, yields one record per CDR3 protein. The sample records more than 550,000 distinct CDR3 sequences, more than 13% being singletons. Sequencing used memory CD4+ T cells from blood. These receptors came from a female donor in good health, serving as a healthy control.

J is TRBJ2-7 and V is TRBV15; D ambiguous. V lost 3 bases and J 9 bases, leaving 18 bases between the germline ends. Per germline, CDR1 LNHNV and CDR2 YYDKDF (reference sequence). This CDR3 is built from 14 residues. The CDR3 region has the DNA TGTGCCACCAGCAGCGCCGGGCCCCCGGACCGGCAGTACTTC. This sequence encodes CATSSAGPPDRQYF.

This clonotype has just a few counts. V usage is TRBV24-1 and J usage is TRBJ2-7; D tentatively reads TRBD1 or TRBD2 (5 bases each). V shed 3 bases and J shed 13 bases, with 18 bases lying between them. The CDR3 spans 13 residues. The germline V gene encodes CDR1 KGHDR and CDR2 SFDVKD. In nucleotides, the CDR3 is TGTGCCACCAGTGATAGTACGGGACGGCTCTTTTACTTC. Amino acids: CATSDSTGRLFYF.

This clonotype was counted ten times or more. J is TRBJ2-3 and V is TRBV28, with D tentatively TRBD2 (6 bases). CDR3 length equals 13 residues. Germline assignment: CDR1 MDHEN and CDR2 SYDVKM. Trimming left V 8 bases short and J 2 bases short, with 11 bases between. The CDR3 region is CASLSGTTDTQYF. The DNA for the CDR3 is TGTGCCAGCCTTAGCGGAACCACAGATACGCAGTATTTT.

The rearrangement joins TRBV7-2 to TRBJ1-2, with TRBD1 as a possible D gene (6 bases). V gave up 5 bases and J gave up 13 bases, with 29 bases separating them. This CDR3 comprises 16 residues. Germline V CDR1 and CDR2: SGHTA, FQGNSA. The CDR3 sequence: CASSLDPQGTQGTSTF. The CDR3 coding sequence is TGTGCCAGCAGCCTAGACCCCCAGGGGACACAAGGGACCTCCACCTTC.

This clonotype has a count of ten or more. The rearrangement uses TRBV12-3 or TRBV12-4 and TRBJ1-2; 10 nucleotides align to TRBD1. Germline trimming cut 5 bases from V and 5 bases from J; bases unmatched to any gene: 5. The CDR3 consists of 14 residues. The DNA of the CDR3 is TGTGCCAGCAGTCCGGGACAGGGGTGGTATGGCTACACCTTC. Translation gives CASSPGQGWYGYTF.